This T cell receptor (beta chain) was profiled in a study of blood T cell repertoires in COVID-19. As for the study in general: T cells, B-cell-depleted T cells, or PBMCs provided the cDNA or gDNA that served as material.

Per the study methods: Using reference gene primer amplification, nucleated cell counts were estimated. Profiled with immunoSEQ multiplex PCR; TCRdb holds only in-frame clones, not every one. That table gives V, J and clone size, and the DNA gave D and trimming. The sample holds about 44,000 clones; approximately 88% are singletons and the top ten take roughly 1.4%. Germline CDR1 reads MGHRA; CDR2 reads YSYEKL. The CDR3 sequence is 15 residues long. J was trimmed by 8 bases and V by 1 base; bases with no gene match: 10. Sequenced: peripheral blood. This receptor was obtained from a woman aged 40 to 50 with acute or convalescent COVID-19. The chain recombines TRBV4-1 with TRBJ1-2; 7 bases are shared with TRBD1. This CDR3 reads CASSQGQGKTEGYTF. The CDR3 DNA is TGCGCCAGCAGCCAAGGACAGGGAAAAACGGAAGGCTACACCTTC.